Shown below are 14 T cell receptor beta chains from a single sample sequenced in a study of CD8 T cells in ankylosing spondylitis. Notes on the study in general: A motif of under ten highly homologous TCR beta variants was seen as apparently characteristic of ankylosing spondylitis blood.

TCRdb processed the 5' RACE reads anew with MiXCR; each CDR3 protein has one entry. The profile covers about 510,000 distinct CDR3 sequences, with 5.3% appearing a single time and under 4.5% taken by the ten largest. The antigens of these receptors remain unknown. Source material: blood, either unsorted or a sorted T cell fraction (not recorded which). These receptors all come from a male donor with ankylosing spondylitis.

This clonotype was seen repeatedly, ten times or more. This chain uses TRBV5-1 with TRBJ2-5, with no clear D. There are 14 residues in the CDR3. V lost 4 bases, J lost 2 bases, and 12 bases lay in between. Per germline, CDR1 SGHRS and CDR2 YFSETQ. In nucleotides, the CDR3 is TGCGCCAGCAGCCAGGCCAGTCATCAAGAGACCCAGTACTTC. It translates to CASSQASHQETQYF.

This clonotype was picked up many times. The chain links TRBV7-3 to TRBJ1-5, with 8 bases identical to TRBD1. The CDR3 consists of 16 residues. V shed 3 bases and J 6 bases; nucleotides not matched to a gene: 10. Germline assignment: CDR1 SGHTA and CDR2 FQGTGA. CDR3 bases: TGTGCCAGCAGCTTGCCCGCCGGGACAGGAATTCAGCCCCAGCATTTT. It yields the protein CASSLPAGTGIQPQHF.

This clonotype has at least ten counts. This chain connects TRBV18 to TRBJ2-7; 8 bases are shared with TRBD1. The CDR3 is 14 amino acids. Trimming took 3 bases from V and 6 from J; bases not matched to a gene: 7. Germline V lookup: CDR1 KGHSH, CDR2 LQKENI. The CDR3: CASSPAGGTSEQYF. In nucleotides, the CDR3 is TGTGCCAGCTCACCGGCAGGGGGCACATCCGAGCAGTACTTC.

This clonotype has at least ten counts. This chain connects TRBV6-2 or TRBV6-3 to TRBJ1-1; TRBD1 might be the D (5 bases). Germline CDR1 reads MNHEY; CDR2 reads SVGEGT. This CDR3 comprises 16 residues. V was cut by 2 bases and J by 4 bases, with 17 bases left in between. The CDR3 is CASSYPRQRRITEAFF. The CDR3 coding sequence is TGTGCCAGCAGTTACCCCAGACAGAGACGGATCACTGAAGCTTTCTTT.

At least ten counts were recorded for this clonotype. The chain joins TRBV29-1 to TRBJ2-4, with D possibly being TRBD2 (5 bases). This CDR3 is 13 amino acids long. Germline V gene sequence: CDR1 SQVTM, CDR2 ANQGSEA. Trimming shortened V by 1 base and J by 6 bases, and 10 bases separated the two germline ends. The CDR3 region is CSVEGGLGNIQYF. CDR3 coding DNA: TGCAGCGTTGAAGGAGGGCTAGGAAACATTCAGTACTTC. Full variable domain (outside the CDR3, taken from reference TRBV29-1 and TRBJ2-4): SAVISQKPSRDICQRGTSLTIQCQVDSQVTMMFWYRQQPGQSLTLIATANQGSEATYESGFVIDKFPISRPNLTFSTLTVSNMSPEDSSIYLCSVEGGLGNIQYFGAGTRLSVL.

In this sample, this clonotype turned up many times. The chain carries TRBV7-9 and TRBJ1-6; D is perhaps TRBD1 (5 bases). Trimming cost V 3 bases and J 9 bases, with 6 bases left between them. Germline V gene data show CDR1 as SEHNR and CDR2 as FQNEAQ (reference sequence). This CDR3 comprises 12 residues. The CDR3 region is CASSFGGSPLHF. As DNA, the CDR3 is TGTGCCAGCAGCTTTGGGGGTTCACCCCTCCACTTT. Variable domain in full (rest from reference TRBV7-9 and TRBJ1-6): DTGVSQNPRHKITKRGQNVTFRCDPISEHNRLYWYRQTLGQGPEFLTYFQNEAQLEKSRLLSDRFSAERPKGSFSTLEIQRTEQGDSAMYLCASSFGGSPLHFGNGTRLTVT.

V usage is TRBV12-3 or TRBV12-4 and J usage is TRBJ1-2; 11 bases agree with TRBD1. This CDR3 region has 13 residues. V shed 6 bases, J shed 6 bases, and the junction held 3 bases outside the gene matches. Here the CDR3 reads CASRDRGLDGYTF. For the CDR3, the DNA is TGTGCCAGCAGGGACAGGGGGCTGGATGGCTACACCTTC.

This clonotype was detected many times. The chain uses TRBV6-2 or TRBV6-3 and TRBJ2-3, with 9 bases that match TRBD2. The CDR3 spans 15 residues. Germline V gives CDR1 MNHEY, CDR2 SVGEGT. V lost 0 bases to trimming and J lost 7 bases; unmatched junction nucleotides: 5. CDR3 nucleotides: TGTGCCAGCAGTTACTCATCTAGCGGGGTGAATACGCAGTATTTT. Translating it yields CASSYSSSGVNTQYF.

This clonotype was seen repeatedly, ten times or more. The chain joins TRBV5-1 to TRBJ2-1; TRBD1 might be the D (6 bases). V lost 1 base, J lost 0 bases, and 14 bases lay in between. Germline lookup yields CDR1 SGHRS and CDR2 YFSETQ. The CDR3 loop spans 17 amino acids. The CDR3 reads CASSLSRGPPSYNEQFF. The CDR3 DNA reads as TGCGCCAGCAGCTTGTCCAGGGGCCCTCCCTCCTACAATGAGCAGTTCTTC.

This clonotype was found a few times. The V call is TRBV7-2, the J call TRBJ2-7, with D possibly matching TRBD1 (5 bases). V shed 0 bases and J shed 0 bases, with 18 bases lying between them. The CDR3 loop spans 18 amino acids. In germline, CDR1 is SGHTA, CDR2 FQGNSA. The CDR3 nucleotides are TGTGCCAGCAGCTTAGCCCAATCCTCCAGGGCCAGCTCCTACGAGCAGTACTTC. Translation: CASSLAQSSRASSYEQYF.

This clonotype has a count of ten or more. The chain carries TRBV12-3 or TRBV12-4 and TRBJ2-3; D may be TRBD2 (6 bases). V dropped 7 bases and J dropped 0 bases, with 17 bases sitting between them. The CDR3 spans 16 residues. The CDR3 loop is CASNLYRGVSTDTQYF. The CDR3 nucleotides are TGTGCCAGCAACCTCTATCGCGGGGTTAGCACAGATACGCAGTATTTT.

At least ten counts were recorded for this clonotype. This chain uses TRBV7-2 with TRBJ1-3; D is unclear. Trimming removed 1 base at V and 3 bases at J, with 10 bases between. There are 15 residues in the CDR3. Germline CDR1 reads SGHTA; CDR2 reads FQGNSA. The CDR3 reads CASSLVRGRGNTIYF. CDR3 bases: TGTGCCAGCAGCTTAGTACGGGGTCGTGGAAACACCATATATTTT.

In its sample, this clonotype was seen many times. The rearrangement joins TRBV6-2 or TRBV6-3 to TRBJ2-7; TRBD1 matches 7 bases. The CDR3 has 15 residues. Germline CDR1 is MNHEY and CDR2 is SVGEGT. The V segment lost 6 bases and the J segment 2 bases; nucleotides outside the gene matches: 10. CDR3 amino acids: CASRPPGQSAYEQYF. In DNA form, the CDR3 reads TGTGCCAGCAGACCACCGGGACAGTCGGCCTACGAGCAGTACTTC.

This clonotype was observed many times. The chain has TRBV29-1 and TRBJ2-1; D is perhaps TRBD2 (5 bases). This CDR3 comprises 10 residues. CDR1 is SQVTM, CDR2 ANQGSEA, per germline. The V end was cut by 7 bases, the J end by 10 bases, with 11 bases between. The CDR3 region has the DNA TGCAGCGCCTCCTCGGGGGAGCAGTTCTTC. Protein: CSASSGEQFF.